The clone carrying this T cell receptor beta chain was found once. The CDR3 spans 13 residues. Germline assignment: CDR1 KGHSH and CDR2 LQKENI. V was cut by 8 bases and J by 6 bases, with 14 bases left in between. This record comes from a study of blood T cell repertoires in COVID-19. Followed longitudinally, the Seattle patients had been enrolled during active infection. Here immunoSEQ multiplex PCR was the method, and the copy in TCRdb shows in-frame clones only, minus some. The sample has about 200,000 clones, 75% to 85% seen once. The sequence was obtained from a woman in her thirties or forties with COVID-19, enrolled during active disease. The rearrangement links TRBV18 to TRBJ2-1; tentative D call: TRBD2 (5 bases). The source material was peripheral blood. CDR3 sequence: CASTQSAGNEQFF. The DNA of the CDR3 is TGTGCCAGCACCCAAAGCGCGGGCAATGAGCAGTTCTTC.